This entry features one T cell receptor beta chain sequence. This entry comes from a study of T cell changes during pregnancy in multiple sclerosis. The method was immunoSEQ multiplex PCR; TCRdb's version includes in-frame clones alone and lacks a portion of them. The sample includes some 39,000 clones, around nine tenths of them seen just once. Germline V lookup: CDR1 SGHDT, CDR2 YYEEEE. The CDR3 runs 15 residues. V was clipped by 2 bases and J by 5 bases, with 13 bases between them. The rearrangement links TRBV5-6 to TRBJ2-2; maybe TRBD2 (6 bases). The TCR originated in a female donor in good health, enrolled as a control in a pregnancy study. The sample in question was CD4+ T cells from peripheral blood mononuclear cells, obtained in the third trimester of pregnancy. The CDR3 reads CASSLEWGLTGELFF. The CDR3 nucleotides read TGTGCCAGCAGCTTAGAATGGGGACTGACCGGGGAGCTGTTTTTT.